This T cell receptor (beta chain) emerged from a study of shared clonotypes between healthy human individuals. Generated by immunoSEQ multiplex PCR, the TCRdb table keeps only in-frame clones and is missing some. Here the sample spans approximately 2.1 million clones, approximately 95% being singletons. The CDR3 is 16 residues long. Per germline, CDR1 SEHNR and CDR2 FQNEAQ (reference sequence). Trimming removed 4 bases at V and 2 bases at J, with 16 bases between. The gene calls are TRBV7-9 and TRBJ2-3; D gene uncertain. Sequencing input: naive CD4+ T cells from PBMCs. Regarding subset: CD45RA+ positively selected. This clonotype was sampled from a young man in good health. Some clones in this sample may be carry-over from other donors' samples. The CDR3 bases are TGTGCCAGCAGCTCCATTGCCGAGTATCCCACAGATACGCAGTATTTT. Its protein is CASSSIAEYPTDTQYF.